One T cell receptor beta chain is described in this entry. Its antigen is not identified. Cultured CD4+ T cell DNA was sequenced using the Oncomine TCR Beta short-read assay. TCRdb itself ran the PCR reads through MiXCR, one entry per CDR3 protein. The table lists around 4,600 distinct CDR3 sequences, approximately 49% of them singletons. The data were taken from a study of vaccination and CD4 T cells after COVID-19. The treatment: roughly 10-day PBMC culture with coronavirus spike peptide pools or control peptides (ViraFEST assay). Sequenced: CD4+ T cells from blood, cultured in vitro. The receptor was isolated from a human donor who had recovered from COVID-19.

CDR3: CASLETGSEKLFF. As DNA, the CDR3 is TGTGCCAGCTTGGAGACAGGGAGCGAAAAACTGTTTTTT. The rearrangement uses TRBV11-3 and TRBJ1-4, with 7 bases that match TRBD1. This CDR3 region has 13 residues. Germline V gives CDR1 SGHNT, CDR2 YENEEA. V lost 8 bases to trimming and J lost 8 bases; unmatched junction nucleotides: 8.